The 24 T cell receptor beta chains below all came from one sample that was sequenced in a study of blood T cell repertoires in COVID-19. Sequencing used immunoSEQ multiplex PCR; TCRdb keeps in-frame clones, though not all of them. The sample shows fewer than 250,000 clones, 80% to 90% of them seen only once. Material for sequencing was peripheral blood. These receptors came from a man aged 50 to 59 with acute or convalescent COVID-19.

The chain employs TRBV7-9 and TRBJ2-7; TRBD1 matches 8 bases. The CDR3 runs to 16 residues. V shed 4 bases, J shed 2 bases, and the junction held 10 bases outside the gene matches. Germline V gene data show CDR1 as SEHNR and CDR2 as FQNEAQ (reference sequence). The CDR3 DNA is TGTGCCAGCAGCTCCAGGGGGCCGGAGATGGCCTACGAGCAGTACTTC. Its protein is CASSSRGPEMAYEQYF. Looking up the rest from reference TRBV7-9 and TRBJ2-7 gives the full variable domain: DTGVSQNPRHKITKRGQNVTFRCDPISEHNRLYWYRQTLGQGPEFLTYFQNEAQLEKSRLLSDRFSAERPKGSFSTLEIQRTEQGDSAMYLCASSSRGPEMAYEQYFGPGTRLTVT.

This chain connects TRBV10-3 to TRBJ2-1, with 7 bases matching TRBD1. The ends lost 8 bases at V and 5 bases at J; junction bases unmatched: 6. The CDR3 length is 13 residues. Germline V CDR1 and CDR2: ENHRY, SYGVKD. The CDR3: CAIGRQGDNEQFF. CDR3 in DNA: TGTGCCATCGGCCGACAGGGCGACAATGAGCAGTTCTTC.

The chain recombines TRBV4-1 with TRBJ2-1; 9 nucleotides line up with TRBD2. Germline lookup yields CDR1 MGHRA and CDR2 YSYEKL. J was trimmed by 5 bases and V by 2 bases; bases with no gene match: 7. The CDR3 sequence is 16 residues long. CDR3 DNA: TGCGCCAGCAGCCAAAAGGAGCGGGGGGAAAACAATGAGCAGTTCTTC. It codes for CASSQKERGENNEQFF.

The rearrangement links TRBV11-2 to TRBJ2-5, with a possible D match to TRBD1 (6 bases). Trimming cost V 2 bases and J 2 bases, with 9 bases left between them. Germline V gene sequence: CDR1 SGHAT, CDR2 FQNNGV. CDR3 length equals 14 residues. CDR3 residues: CASSLQDRQETQYF. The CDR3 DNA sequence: TGTGCCAGCAGCTTACAGGACAGACAAGAGACCCAGTACTTC. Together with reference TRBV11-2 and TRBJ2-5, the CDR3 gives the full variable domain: EAGVAQSPRYKIIEKRQSVAFWCNPISGHATLYWYQQILGQGPKLLIQFQNNGVVDDSQLPKDRFSAERLKGVDSTLKIQPAKLEDSAVYLCASSLQDRQETQYFGPGTRLLVL.

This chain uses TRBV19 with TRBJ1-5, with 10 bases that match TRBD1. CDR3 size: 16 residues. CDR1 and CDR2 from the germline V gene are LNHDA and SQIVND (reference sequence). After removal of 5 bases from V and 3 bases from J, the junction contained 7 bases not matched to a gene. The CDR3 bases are TGTGCCAGTAGTCTCCGGGACAGGGGCTCCAATCAGCCCCAGCATTTT. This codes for CASSLRDRGSNQPQHF.

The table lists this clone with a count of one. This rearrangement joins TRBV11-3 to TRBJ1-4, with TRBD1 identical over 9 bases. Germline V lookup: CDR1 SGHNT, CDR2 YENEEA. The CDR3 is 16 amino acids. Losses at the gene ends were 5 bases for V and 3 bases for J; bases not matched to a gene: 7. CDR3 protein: CASSPDRGVSNEKLFF. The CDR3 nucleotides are TGTGCCAGCAGCCCCGACAGGGGGGTTTCTAATGAAAAACTGTTTTTT.

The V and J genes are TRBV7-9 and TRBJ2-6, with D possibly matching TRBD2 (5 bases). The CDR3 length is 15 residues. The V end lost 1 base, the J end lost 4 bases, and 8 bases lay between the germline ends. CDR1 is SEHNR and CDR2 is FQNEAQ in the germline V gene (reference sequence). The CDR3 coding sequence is TGTGCCAGCAGCTTAGGAGGGCTGGGGGCCAACGTCCTGACTTTC. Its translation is CASSLGGLGANVLTF. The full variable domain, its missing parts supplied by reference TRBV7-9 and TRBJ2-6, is DTGVSQNPRHKITKRGQNVTFRCDPISEHNRLYWYRQTLGQGPEFLTYFQNEAQLEKSRLLSDRFSAERPKGSFSTLEIQRTEQGDSAMYLCASSLGGLGANVLTFGAGSRLTVL.

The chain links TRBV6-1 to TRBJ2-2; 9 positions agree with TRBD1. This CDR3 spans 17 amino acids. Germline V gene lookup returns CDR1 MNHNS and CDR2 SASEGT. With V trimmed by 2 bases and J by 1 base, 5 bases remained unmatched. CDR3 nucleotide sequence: TGTGCCAGCAGTGAATGGGGGACAGGGAGGAACACCGGGGAGCTGTTTTTT. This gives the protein CASSEWGTGRNTGELFF.

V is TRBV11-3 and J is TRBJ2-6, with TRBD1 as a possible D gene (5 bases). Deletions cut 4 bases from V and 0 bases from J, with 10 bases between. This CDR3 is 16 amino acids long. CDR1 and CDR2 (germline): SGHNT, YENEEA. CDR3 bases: TGTGCCAGCAGCTCCGACAGTCTCTCTGGGGCCAACGTCCTGACTTTC. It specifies CASSSDSLSGANVLTF.

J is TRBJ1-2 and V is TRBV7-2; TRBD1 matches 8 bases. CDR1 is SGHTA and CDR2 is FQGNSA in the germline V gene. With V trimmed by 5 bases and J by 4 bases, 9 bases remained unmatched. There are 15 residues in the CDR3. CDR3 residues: CASSPWTGSVYGYTF. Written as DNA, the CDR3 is TGTGCCAGCAGCCCGTGGACAGGGTCGGTCTATGGCTACACCTTC.

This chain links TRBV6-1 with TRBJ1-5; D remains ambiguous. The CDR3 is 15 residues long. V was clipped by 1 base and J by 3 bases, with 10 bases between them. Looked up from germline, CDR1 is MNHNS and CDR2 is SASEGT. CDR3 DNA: TGTGCCAGCAGTGAAGTAATAGCATCCAATCAGCCCCAGCATTTT. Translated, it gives CASSEVIASNQPQHF.

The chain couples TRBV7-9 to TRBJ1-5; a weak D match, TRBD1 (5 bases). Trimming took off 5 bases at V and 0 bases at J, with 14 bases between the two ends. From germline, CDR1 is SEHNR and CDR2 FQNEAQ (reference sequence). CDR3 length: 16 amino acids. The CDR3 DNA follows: TGTGCCAGCAGCCGGGGGTCGACGGATAGCAATCAGCCCCAGCATTTT. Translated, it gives CASSRGSTDSNQPQHF.

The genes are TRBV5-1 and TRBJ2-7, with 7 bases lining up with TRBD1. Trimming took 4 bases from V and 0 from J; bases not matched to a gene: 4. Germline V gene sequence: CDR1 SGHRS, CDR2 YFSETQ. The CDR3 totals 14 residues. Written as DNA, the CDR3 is TGCGCCAGCAGCGTGGACAGGAACTCCTACGAGCAGTACTTC. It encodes CASSVDRNSYEQYF.

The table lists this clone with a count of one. The CDR3 nucleotides are TGTGCCAGCAGACATGACAGGGGGGCCCCCTTCAATGAAAAACTGTTTTTT. Translated, it gives CASRHDRGAPFNEKLFF. The chain joins TRBV28 to TRBJ1-4; 9 bases are shared with TRBD1. CDR3 length: 17 amino acids. CDR1 and CDR2 from the germline V gene are MDHEN and SYDVKM. Unmatched junction bases numbered 13, after V lost 6 bases and J lost 5 bases.

CDR3 sequence (DNA): TGTGCCAGCAGCTTAGGGGCCGGGACAGGGAACGAAAAACTGTTTTTT. Residues: CASSLGAGTGNEKLFF. The J gene is TRBJ1-4, the V gene TRBV7-8; 9 bases agree with TRBD1. Germline values: CDR1 SGHVS, CDR2 FQNEAQ. V trimming: 1 base; J trimming: 8 bases; junction bases outside the gene matches: 8. This CDR3 is built from 16 residues.

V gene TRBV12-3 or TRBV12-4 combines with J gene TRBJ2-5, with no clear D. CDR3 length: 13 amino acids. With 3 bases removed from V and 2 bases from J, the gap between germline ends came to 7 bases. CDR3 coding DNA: TGTGCCAGCAGTTTGAGAAGTCAAGAGACCCAGTACTTC. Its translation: CASSLRSQETQYF.

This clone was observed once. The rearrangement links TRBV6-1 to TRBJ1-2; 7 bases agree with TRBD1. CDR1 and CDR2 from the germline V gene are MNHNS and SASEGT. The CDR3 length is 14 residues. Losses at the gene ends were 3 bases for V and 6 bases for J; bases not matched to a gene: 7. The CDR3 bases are TGTGCCAGCAGTGATACAGGACAGGTTCATGGCTACACCTTC. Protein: CASSDTGQVHGYTF.

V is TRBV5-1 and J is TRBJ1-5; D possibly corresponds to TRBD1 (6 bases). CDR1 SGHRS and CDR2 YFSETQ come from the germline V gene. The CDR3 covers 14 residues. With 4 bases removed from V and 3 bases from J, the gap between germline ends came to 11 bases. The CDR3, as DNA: TGCGCCAGCAGCCCGGGACAAAACAATCAGCCCCAGCATTTT. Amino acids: CASSPGQNNQPQHF.

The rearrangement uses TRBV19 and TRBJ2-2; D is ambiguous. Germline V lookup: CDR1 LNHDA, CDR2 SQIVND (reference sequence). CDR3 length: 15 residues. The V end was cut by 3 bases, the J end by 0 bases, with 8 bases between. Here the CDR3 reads CASSIVRSNTGELFF. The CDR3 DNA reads TGTGCCAGTAGTATTGTGCGTTCGAACACCGGGGAGCTGTTTTTT.

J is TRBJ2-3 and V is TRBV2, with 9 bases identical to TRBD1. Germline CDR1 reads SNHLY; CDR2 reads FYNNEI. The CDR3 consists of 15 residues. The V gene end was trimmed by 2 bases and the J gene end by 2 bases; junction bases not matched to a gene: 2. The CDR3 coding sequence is TGTGCCAGCAGTGAACGGGACAGGGCCACAGATACGCAGTATTTT. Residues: CASSERDRATDTQYF.

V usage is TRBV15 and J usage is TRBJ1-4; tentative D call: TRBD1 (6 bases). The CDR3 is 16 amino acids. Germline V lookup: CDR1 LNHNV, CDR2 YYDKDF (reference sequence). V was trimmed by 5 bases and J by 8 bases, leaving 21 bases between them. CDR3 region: CATSGVGTPAAEKLFF. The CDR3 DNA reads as TGTGCCACCAGCGGCGTGGGGACACCAGCGGCCGAAAAACTGTTTTTT.

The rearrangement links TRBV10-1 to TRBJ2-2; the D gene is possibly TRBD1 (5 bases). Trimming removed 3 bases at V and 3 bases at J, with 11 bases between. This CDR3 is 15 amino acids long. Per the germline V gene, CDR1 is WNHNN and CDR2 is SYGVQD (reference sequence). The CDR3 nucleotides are TGCGCCAGCAGTGACAGGGTTTCGGACACCGGGGAGCTGTTTTTT. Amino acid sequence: CASSDRVSDTGELFF.

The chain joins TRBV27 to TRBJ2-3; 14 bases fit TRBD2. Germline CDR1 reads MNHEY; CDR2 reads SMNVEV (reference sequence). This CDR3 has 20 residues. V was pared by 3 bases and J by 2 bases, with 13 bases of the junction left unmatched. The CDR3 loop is CASSFRWSRTSGRTTDTQYF. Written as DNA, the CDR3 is TGTGCCAGCAGTTTTCGGTGGTCGCGGACTAGCGGGAGGACCACAGATACGCAGTATTTT.

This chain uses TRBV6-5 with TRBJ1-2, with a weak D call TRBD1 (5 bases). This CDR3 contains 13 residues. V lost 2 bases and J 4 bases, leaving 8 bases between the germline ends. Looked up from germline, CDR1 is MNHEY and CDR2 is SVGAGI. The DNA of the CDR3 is TGTGCCAGCAGTTACGGGGGGATCTATGGCTACACCTTC. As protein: CASSYGGIYGYTF.